The TCR beta chain under discussion was sequenced for a study of a mutant IDH1 vaccine in newly diagnosed glioma. Overall study: Once 4-6 weeks had passed after radiotherapy alone, vaccination started, or it started with temozolomide cycles. Patients arrived already treated with radiotherapy, temozolomide, or both, most having had both.

This table comes from immunoSEQ multiplex PCR, and its TCRdb copy is limited to in-frame clones, with some not included. Of tens of thousands of clones listed, 80% to 85% are singletons. CDR3 size: 15 residues. Per the germline V gene, CDR1 is MDHEN and CDR2 is SYDVKM. V was shortened by 2 bases and J by 5 bases, with 15 bases between the two germline ends. Indicated time point: week 35, safety follow-up. The content of each vaccine dose was 300 ug of mutant IDH1 20-mer peptide, and topical imiquimod accompanied it. Concerning this clone itself: Its cognate antigen is unknown.

This sequence was found in a woman aged 40 to 50 with glioma. Some clones in this sample may be carry-over from other donors' samples. Sequencing used PBMCs, obtained from a glioma patient whose treatment included an IDH1 peptide vaccine. The chain couples TRBV28 to TRBJ1-1; the D gene is possibly TRBD1 (5 bases). The CDR3 sequence: CASSLGGGPGTEAFF. The CDR3 DNA reads TGTGCCAGCAGTTTAGGGGGAGGGCCCGGGACTGAAGCTTTCTTT.